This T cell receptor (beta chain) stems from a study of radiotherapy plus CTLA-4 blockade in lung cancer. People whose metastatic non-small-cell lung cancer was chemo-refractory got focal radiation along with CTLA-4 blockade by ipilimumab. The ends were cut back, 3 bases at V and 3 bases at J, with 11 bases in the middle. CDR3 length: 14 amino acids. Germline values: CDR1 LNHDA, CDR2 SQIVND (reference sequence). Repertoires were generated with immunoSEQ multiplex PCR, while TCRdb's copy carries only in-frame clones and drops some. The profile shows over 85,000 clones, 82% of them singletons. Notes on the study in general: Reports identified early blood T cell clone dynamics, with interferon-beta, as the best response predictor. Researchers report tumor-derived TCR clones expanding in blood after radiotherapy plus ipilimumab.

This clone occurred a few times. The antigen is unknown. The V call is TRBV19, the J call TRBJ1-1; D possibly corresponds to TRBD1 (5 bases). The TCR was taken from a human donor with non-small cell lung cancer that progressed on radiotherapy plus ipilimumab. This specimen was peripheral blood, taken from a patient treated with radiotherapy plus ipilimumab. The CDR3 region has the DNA TGTGCCAGTAGTATGGTTGGGGGAGACACTGAAGCTTTCTTT. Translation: CASSMVGGDTEAFF.